This is a list of T cell receptor beta chains from one sample in a study of beta chain features in type 1 diabetes. Only in-frame clones appear in the TCRdb table, and some are missing; sequencing was by immunoSEQ multiplex PCR. The repertoire holds about half a million clones, with roughly an eighth as singletons. The specimen sequenced was naive CD4+ T cells from blood. The receptors here all came from a woman between 18 and 29 years old in good health. Both conserved end residues are part of each CDR3. D genes are given only for firm matches. Size tells how often a clone was seen (once, few, many) or the class of an expanded clone, and some rows leave it out.

v_gene	len	d_gene	j_gene	abundance	CDR3nt	CDR3aa
TRBV7-2	13	TRBD2	TRBJ2-5	few	TGTGCCAGCAGCTTTGGCCGGGAGGCCACCCAGTACTTC	CASSFGREATQYF
TRBV4-3	16	.	TRBJ2-3	.	TGCGCCAGCAGCCAAGATGGGTCAGGTTACACAGATACGCAGTATTTT	CASSQDGSGYTDTQYF
TRBV13	15	.	TRBJ2-4	many	TGTGCCAGCAGTCGGACAGCTCTAGCCAAAAACATTCAGTACTTC	CASSRTALAKNIQYF
TRBV7-9	13	.	TRBJ2-4	.	TGTGCCAGCAGCTCCCAGGGGCAAAACATTCAGTACTTC	CASSSQGQNIQYF
TRBV30	14	.	TRBJ2-7	.	TGTGCCTGGAGTGTAGGGCAGGGAAGCTACGTGCAGTACTTC	CAWSVGQGSYVQYF
TRBV25-1	15	.	TRBJ2-6	many	TGTGCCAGTACTCGAGGGAGCTCTGGGGCCAACGTCCTGACTTTC	CASTRGSSGANVLTF
TRBV11-3	13	TRBD1	TRBJ2-3	.	TGTGCCAGCGGAACACAGGGGGCAGATACGCAGTATTTT	CASGTQGADTQYF
TRBV4-1	18	TRBD1	TRBJ2-4	few	TGCGCCAGCAGCCTTATGCCAGGGACAGGGGGCAGAGATGACATTCAGTACTTC	CASSLMPGTGGRDDIQYF
TRBV7-3	12	.	TRBJ2-2	few	TGTGCCAGCAGCTTCTTCACCGGGGAGCTGTTTTTT	CASSFFTGELFF
TRBV7-2	13	.	TRBJ1-2	.	TGTGCCAGCAGCTTGCGGAATAACTATGGCTACACCTTC	CASSLRNNYGYTF
TRBV6-6	12	.	TRBJ1-2	few	TGTGCCAGCAGTTACCAGGCGTTGAGCTACACCTTC	CASSYQALSYTF